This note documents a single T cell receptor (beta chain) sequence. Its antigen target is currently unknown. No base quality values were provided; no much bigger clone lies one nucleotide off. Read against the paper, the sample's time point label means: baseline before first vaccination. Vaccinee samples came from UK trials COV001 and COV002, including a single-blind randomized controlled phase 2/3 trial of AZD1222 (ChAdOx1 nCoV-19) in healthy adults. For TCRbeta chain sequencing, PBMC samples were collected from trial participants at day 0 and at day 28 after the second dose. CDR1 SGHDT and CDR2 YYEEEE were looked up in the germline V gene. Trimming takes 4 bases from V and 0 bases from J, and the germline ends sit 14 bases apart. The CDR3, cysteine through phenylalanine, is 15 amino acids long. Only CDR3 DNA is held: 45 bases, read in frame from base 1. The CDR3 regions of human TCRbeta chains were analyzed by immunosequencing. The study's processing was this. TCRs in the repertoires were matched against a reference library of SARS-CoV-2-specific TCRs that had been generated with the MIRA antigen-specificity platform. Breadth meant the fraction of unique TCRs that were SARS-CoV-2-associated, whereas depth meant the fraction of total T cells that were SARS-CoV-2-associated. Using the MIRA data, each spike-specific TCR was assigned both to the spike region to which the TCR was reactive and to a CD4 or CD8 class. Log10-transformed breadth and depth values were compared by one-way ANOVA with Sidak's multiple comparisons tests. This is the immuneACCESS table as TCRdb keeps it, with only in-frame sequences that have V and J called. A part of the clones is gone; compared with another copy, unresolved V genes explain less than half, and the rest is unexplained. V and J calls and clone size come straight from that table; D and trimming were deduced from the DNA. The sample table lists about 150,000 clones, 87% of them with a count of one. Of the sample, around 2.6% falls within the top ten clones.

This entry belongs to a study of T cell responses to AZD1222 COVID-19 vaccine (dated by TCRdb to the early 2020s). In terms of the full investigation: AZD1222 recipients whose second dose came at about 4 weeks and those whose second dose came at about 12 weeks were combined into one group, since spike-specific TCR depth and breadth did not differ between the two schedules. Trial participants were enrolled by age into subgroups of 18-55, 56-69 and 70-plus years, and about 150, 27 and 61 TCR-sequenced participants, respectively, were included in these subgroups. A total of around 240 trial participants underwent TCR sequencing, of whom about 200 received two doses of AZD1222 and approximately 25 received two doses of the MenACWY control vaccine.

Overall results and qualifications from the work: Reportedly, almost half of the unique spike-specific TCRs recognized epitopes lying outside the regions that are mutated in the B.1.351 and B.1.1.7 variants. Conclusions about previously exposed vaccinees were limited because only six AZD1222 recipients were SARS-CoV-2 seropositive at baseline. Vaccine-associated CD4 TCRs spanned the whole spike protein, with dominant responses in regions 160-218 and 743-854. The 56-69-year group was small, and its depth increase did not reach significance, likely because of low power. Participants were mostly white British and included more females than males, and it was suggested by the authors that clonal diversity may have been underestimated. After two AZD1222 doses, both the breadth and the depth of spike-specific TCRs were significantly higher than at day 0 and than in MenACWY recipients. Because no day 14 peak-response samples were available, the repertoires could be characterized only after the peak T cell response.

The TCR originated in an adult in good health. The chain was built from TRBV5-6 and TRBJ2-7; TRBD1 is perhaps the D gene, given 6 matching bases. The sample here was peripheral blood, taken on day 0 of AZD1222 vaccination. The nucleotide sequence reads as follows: TGTGCCAGCAGCAAACTACAGGGCTCCTCCTACGAGCAGTACTTC. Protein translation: CASSKLQGSSYEQYF.